This TCR beta chain was sequenced for a study of cytomegalovirus exposure and HLA in healthy donors. Across the study: The 650 to 850 first-cohort repertoires and the 130 or so validation repertoires shared the same platform, a later analysis reported.

Looked up from germline, CDR1 is MDHEN and CDR2 is SYDVKM. The CDR3 consists of 11 residues. Trimming cost V 4 bases and J 9 bases, with 7 bases left between them. Study findings and constraints: In vitro experiments confirmed that three CMV-associated chains were specific for CMV antigens. Cytomegalovirus association was assigned to approximately 160 TCR beta chains. In the 130 or so validation repertoires, more than 85% of cluster scores exceeded 0, per a later analysis.

Some clones are missing from TCRdb's copy, which holds only in-frame ones; the method was immunoSEQ multiplex PCR. The sample consists of roughly 120,000 clones, 88% of them appearing once. Worth noting for this clone: Antigen: not known.

V usage is TRBV28 and J usage is TRBJ2-1; D is unclear. The specimen was PBMCs. The source is a young woman in good health and CMV-seronegative. This CDR3 reads CASSYLGEQFF. The CDR3 DNA is TGTGCCAGCAGTTACCTCGGTGAGCAGTTCTTC.